This entry features one TCR beta chain sequence. What it binds is not known. The sample contains more than one DNA sequence encoding this CDR3. The CDR3 covers 15 residues. With 9 bases clipped from V and 0 bases from J, the junction kept 7 bases outside the gene matches. Germline loops: CDR1 MDHEN, CDR2 SYDVKM. Assay: immunoSEQ multiplex PCR; the TCRdb copy retains only in-frame clones and omits some. The sample carries 4,000 or so clones, 82% recorded once. This sample was included in a study of immune evolution from preneoplasia to lung adenocarcinoma. Study results and caveats: KRAS-mutant nodules had the highest T cell clonality. Normal lung had the highest top T cell clone frequencies.

The V and J genes are TRBV28 and TRBJ2-2; 7 bases are shared with TRBD2. Sequencing was carried out using FFPE invasive lung adenocarcinoma tissue. This TCR was sampled from a person aged 70 to 85 with invasive lung adenocarcinoma. CDR3 sequence reads: CASTTAGANTGELFF. Here the CDR3 DNA reads TGTGCCAGTACCACGGCGGGAGCGAACACCGGGGAGCTGTTTTTT.